This passage covers 7 T cell receptor beta chains from one sample sequenced in a study of OX40 agonist ivuxolimab in advanced cancers. Here immunoSEQ multiplex PCR was the method, and the copy in TCRdb shows in-frame clones only, minus some. This table holds 75,000 to 95,000 clones, 90% found once. Sequences were derived from CD4+ or CD8+ T cells sorted from blood, sampled in a trial of the OX40 agonist ivuxolimab. All receptors come from an adult with an advanced solid tumor such as melanoma, head and neck, liver or kidney cancer.

The chain recombines TRBV5-3 with TRBJ2-3; a possible D gene is TRBD2 (6 bases). TRBV5-3 is an ORF, with its function uncertain. This CDR3 region has 15 residues. Trimming took off 8 bases at V and 0 bases at J, with 16 bases between the two ends. The CDR3 loop is CASSPSGLSTDTQYF. The DNA for the CDR3 is TGTGCCAGCAGCCCCAGCGGGCTCAGCACAGATACGCAGTATTTT.

The chain has TRBV12-5 and TRBJ2-1, with 16 positions matching TRBD2. Germline V gene data show CDR1 as LGHNT and CDR2 as FRNRAP. This CDR3 is built from 21 residues. With 0 bases clipped from V and 8 bases from J, the junction kept 16 bases outside the gene matches. The DNA of the CDR3 is TGTGCTAGTGGTTTGGTACTCGAGAGGGGACTAGCGGGAGGGCCCTCTGATGAGCAGTTCTTC. It encodes CASGLVLERGLAGGPSDEQFF.

The chain carries TRBV18 and TRBJ1-4, with 9 positions matching TRBD1. CDR3 length equals 17 residues. The J segment lost 5 bases and the V segment lost 5 bases, leaving 12 bases of the junction unmatched. Germline loops: CDR1 KGHSH, CDR2 LQKENI. The CDR3 loop is CASSTDRGSPGNEKLFF. CDR3 coding DNA: TGTGCCAGCTCAACGGACAGGGGTAGCCCCGGGAATGAAAAACTGTTTTTT. Complete variable domain (other parts from reference TRBV18 and TRBJ1-4): NAGVMQNPRHLVRRRGQEARLRCSPMKGHSHVYWYRQLPEEGLKFMVYLQKENIIDESGMPKERFSAEFPKEGPSILRIQQVVRGDSAAYFCASSTDRGSPGNEKLFFGSGTQLSVL.

The genes are TRBV25-1 and TRBJ2-7; 7 bases line up with TRBD1. The CDR3 consists of 15 residues. The germline gives CDR1 MGHDK, CDR2 SYGVNS. V shed 5 bases and J 7 bases; nucleotides not matched to a gene: 14. DNA of the CDR3: TGTGCCAGCAGTACCCGGGACAGACCTACGGGAGAGCAGTACTTC. This translates into CASSTRDRPTGEQYF.

This clone appeared once. This chain joins TRBV15 and TRBJ2-5, with no clear D. V was cut by 0 bases and J by 3 bases, with 8 bases left in between. The CDR3 loop spans 14 amino acids. CDR1 LNHNV and CDR2 YYDKDF come from the germline V gene (reference sequence). CDR3 amino acids: CATSRDRAKETQYF. The CDR3 DNA follows: TGTGCCACCAGCAGAGATCGTGCCAAAGAGACCCAGTACTTC.

This clone occurred once. The chain links TRBV5-4 to TRBJ2-5; the D is unclear. The germline V gene has CDR1 SGHNT and CDR2 YYREEE (reference sequence). V was clipped by 0 bases and J by 7 bases, with 13 bases between them. The CDR3 sequence is 14 residues long. The CDR3 here is CASSLAVAGGTQYF. CDR3 bases: TGTGCCAGCAGCTTGGCGGTGGCAGGCGGGACCCAGTACTTC. Looking up the rest from reference TRBV5-4 and TRBJ2-5 gives the full variable domain: ETGVTQSPTHLIKTRGQQVTLRCSSQSGHNTVSWYQQALGQGPQFIFQYYREEENGRGNFPPRFSGLQFPNYSSELNVNALELDDSALYLCASSLAVAGGTQYFGPGTRLLVL.

The chain links TRBV4-1 to TRBJ1-1; D not certain. Trimming cost V 0 bases and J 4 bases, with 12 bases left between them. CDR1 is MGHRA, CDR2 YSYEKL, per germline. The CDR3 totals 15 residues. CDR3 DNA: TGCGCCAGCAGCCAAGATGATGCGGCAGGCACTGAAGCTTTCTTT. The encoded protein is CASSQDDAAGTEAFF.